This passage covers 12 T cell receptor beta chains from one sample sequenced in a study of OX40 agonist ivuxolimab in advanced cancers. Using immunoSEQ multiplex PCR, the repertoire was profiled, and TCRdb retains in-frame clones only, with some absent. The data hold 20,000 to 30,000 clones, with almost 80% observed a single time. Sequencing used CD4+ or CD8+ T cells sorted from blood, obtained in a trial of the OX40 agonist ivuxolimab. Source of these receptors: an adult with an advanced solid tumor such as melanoma, head and neck, liver or kidney cancer.

The J gene is TRBJ2-5, the V gene TRBV5-1; the D is unclear. The V gene lost 4 bases and the J gene lost 1 base, with 17 bases spanning the gap. The CDR3 contains 16 residues. From germline, CDR1 is SGHRS and CDR2 YFSETQ. The chain's CDR3 is CASSTRSDGAQETQYF. CDR3 nucleotides: TGCGCCAGCAGCACCCGCTCTGACGGAGCCCAAGAGACCCAGTACTTC.

CDR3 bases: TGTGCCTGGAGTGGCCCGGCGAACACTGAAGCTTTCTTT. Protein sequence: CAWSGPANTEAFF. The V gene is TRBV30, the J gene TRBJ1-1; D uncertain. The V end was cut by 1 base, the J end by 1 base, with 7 bases between. Germline V gene sequence: CDR1 GTSNPN, CDR2 SVGIG (reference sequence). The CDR3 runs 13 residues.

The CDR3 DNA follows: TGTGCCAGCAGCCTAGAGCGGGGGAGCACAGATACGCAGTATTTT. It translates to CASSLERGSTDTQYF. The chain carries TRBV7-9 and TRBJ2-3; 8 nucleotides match TRBD2. V lost 5 bases, J lost 0 bases, and 4 bases stayed unmatched. Germline values: CDR1 SEHNR, CDR2 FQNEAQ (reference sequence). The CDR3 runs 15 residues.

This clone turned up a few times. The chain links TRBV30 to TRBJ1-6; 10 bases line up with TRBD1. V shed 2 bases, J shed 8 bases, and the junction held 3 bases outside the gene matches. Per the germline V gene, CDR1 is GTSNPN and CDR2 is SVGIG (reference sequence). CDR3 length equals 14 residues. The CDR3 protein is CAWSSGTGDSPLHF. The CDR3 DNA reads TGTGCCTGGAGTTCCGGGACAGGGGATTCACCCCTCCACTTT.

The rearrangement joins TRBV10-3 to TRBJ1-3; D is unresolved. Trimming pared 4 bases from V and 0 bases from J, leaving 16 bases between. Germline lookup yields CDR1 ENHRY and CDR2 SYGVKD. The CDR3 length is 17 residues. DNA of the CDR3: TGTGCCATCAGTGTTTTGGACGGTCCAGGCTCTGGAAACACCATATATTTT. It translates to CAISVLDGPGSGNTIYF.

This clone was detected a few times. The chain carries TRBV5-4 and TRBJ2-2; 14 positions agree with TRBD2. The CDR3 sequence is 18 residues long. After removal of 3 bases from V and 4 bases from J, the junction contained 8 bases not matched to a gene. The germline gives CDR1 SGHNT, CDR2 YYREEE (reference sequence). CDR3 region: CASSSGLAGGRITGELFF. CDR3 sequence (DNA): TGTGCCAGCAGCTCTGGACTAGCGGGGGGCCGTATCACCGGGGAGCTGTTTTTT.

This rearrangement joins TRBV30 to TRBJ1-1, with unresolved D. V lost 0 bases to trimming and J lost 4 bases, with 9 bases between them. This CDR3 has 13 amino acids. Per the germline V gene, CDR1 is GTSNPN and CDR2 is SVGIG (reference sequence). The CDR3 coding sequence is TGTGCCTGGAGTGTTCAGCCGGGCACTGAAGCTTTCTTT. It translates to CAWSVQPGTEAFF.

This chain connects TRBV9 to TRBJ2-7; 7 nucleotides match TRBD1. Germline loops: CDR1 SGDLS, CDR2 YYNGEE. CDR3 size: 13 residues. Trimming took 3 bases from V and 4 from J; bases not matched to a gene: 4. The CDR3 bases are TGTGCCAGCAGCGGAAACAGGGGTTACGAGCAGTACTTC. This encodes CASSGNRGYEQYF.

The chain recombines TRBV9 with TRBJ2-3; perhaps TRBD2 as D (6 bases). The length of the CDR3 is 14 residues. CDR1 is SGDLS, CDR2 YYNGEE, per germline. The V and J ends lost 6 bases and 0 bases respectively, with 11 bases between them. CDR3 in DNA: TGTGCCAGCAATCGCGGGGATAGCACAGATACGCAGTATTTT. Its translation: CASNRGDSTDTQYF.

This clone is termed medium-sized (0.01 to 0.1%). The chain uses TRBV11-3 and TRBJ1-5; D is ambiguous. This CDR3 is 12 amino acids long. Trimming removed 2 bases from V and 7 bases from J, with 6 bases in between. CDR1 and CDR2 (germline): SGHNT, YENEEA. The CDR3 DNA is TGTGCCAGCAGCTTAAAGGTACAGCCCCAGCATTTT. Amino acid sequence: CASSLKVQPQHF.

V and J are TRBV20-1 and TRBJ1-1; D remains ambiguous. Trimming cost V 6 bases and J 1 base, with 6 bases left between them. This CDR3 has 11 residues. Per germline, CDR1 DFQATT and CDR2 SNEGSKA (reference sequence). CDR3 coding DNA: TGCAGTGCGGAGGGGAACACTGAAGCTTTCTTT. This gives the protein CSAEGNTEAFF.

V and J are TRBV5-4 and TRBJ2-2; maybe TRBD2 (6 bases). Germline V gene sequence: CDR1 SGHNT, CDR2 YYREEE (reference sequence). V gave up 0 bases and J gave up 3 bases, with 12 bases separating them. CDR3 length: 16 residues. In DNA, the CDR3 is TGTGCCAGCAGCTTGGGGCTAGCGAGACACACCGGGGAGCTGTTTTTT. It translates to CASSLGLARHTGELFF.